What follows is one TCR beta chain and its context. The sample originates from a study of blood T cell repertoires in COVID-19. The wider study: Spain, Italy and the United States supplied samples that represented acute and convalescent COVID-19. From T cells, B-cell-depleted T cells, or PBMCs came the material, which was cDNA or gDNA.

Original methodology: Amplification with reference gene primers provided the estimates of nucleated cell counts. TCRdb's copy holds only in-frame clones and misses some; the assay was immunoSEQ multiplex PCR. That table supplies the V and J calls and clone size; D and trimming were determined from the DNA. The repertoire holds roughly 100,000 clones, with around three quarters as singletons. The CDR3 consists of 14 residues. J gave up 3 bases and V 1 base, and 2 bases lay outside the gene matches. Germline V gene sequence: CDR1 LGHDT, CDR2 YNNKEL (reference sequence). This sequence was found in a man between 65 and 80 years old with acute or convalescent COVID-19. The sequenced material came from peripheral blood. V usage is TRBV3-1 (or the pseudogene TRBV3-2) and J usage is TRBJ2-7; 8 bases map to TRBD2. In DNA form, the CDR3 reads TGTGCCAGCAGCCAAGCGGGAGGGTACTACGAGCAGTACTTC. Translated, it gives CASSQAGGYYEQYF.